One and the same sample provided the 5 T cell receptor beta chains below, sequenced in a study of blood T cell repertoires in COVID-19. Clones were sequenced by immunoSEQ multiplex PCR, and TCRdb holds only the in-frame ones, with some missing. This sample has 140,000 to 150,000 clones; roughly 84% occur once, and the top ten carry roughly 6.2%. Sequencing used PBMCs or T cells enriched from blood (not recorded which). All receptors come from a woman in her 50s who had been exposed to COVID-19.

This rearrangement joins TRBV14 to TRBJ1-2, with TRBD1 matching over 10 bases. V shed 1 base, J shed 4 bases, and the junction held 6 bases outside the gene matches. Germline CDR1 is SGHDN and CDR2 is FVKESK. The CDR3 runs 16 residues. CDR3 sequence reads: CASSQGTGGTGYGYTF. Written as DNA, the CDR3 is TGTGCCAGCAGCCAAGGGACAGGGGGTACCGGCTATGGCTACACCTTC.

The rearrangement links TRBV19 to TRBJ1-3; D gene ambiguous. The CDR3 spans 17 residues. Between the trimmed V and J ends, which lost 4 bases and 0 bases, there was a span of 16 bases. The germline V gene has CDR1 LNHDA and CDR2 SQIVND (reference sequence). The CDR3 sequence is CASSTVLAGNSGNTIYF. CDR3 in DNA: TGTGCCAGTAGTACCGTCCTGGCGGGGAACTCTGGAAACACCATATATTTT.

The chain has TRBV9 and TRBJ1-1; the D gene is possibly TRBD1 (6 bases). V was pared by 3 bases and J by 5 bases, with 17 bases between. This CDR3 has 15 residues. The V gene's germline CDR1 is SGDLS and CDR2 YYNGEE. CDR3 nucleotides: TGTGCCAGCAGCGCCAGCGGGGGCGCCTTGACTGAAGCTTTCTTT. Translating gives CASSASGGALTEAFF. The full variable domain, in which reference TRBV9 and TRBJ1-1 provide the parts outside the CDR3, is DSGVTQTPKHLITATGQRVTLRCSPRSGDLSVYWYQQSLDQGLQFLIQYYNGEERAKGNILERFSAQQFPDLHSELNLSSLELGDSALYFCASSASGGALTEAFFGQGTRLTVV.

This clone has only a few counts. This chain uses TRBV19 with TRBJ2-7, with 7 nucleotides matching TRBD1. CDR3 size: 15 residues. In germline, CDR1 is LNHDA, CDR2 SQIVND (reference sequence). V was clipped by 2 bases and J by 0 bases; unmatched bases: 4. CDR3 DNA: TGTGCCAGTAGTATAAAAGGGGGCAGCTCCTACGAGCAGTACTTC. Protein product: CASSIKGGSSYEQYF.

This chain links TRBV7-9 with TRBJ1-5; D uncertain. The CDR3 is 15 amino acids. Germline V gives CDR1 SEHNR, CDR2 FQNEAQ (reference sequence). V lost 4 bases to trimming and J lost 0 bases, with 10 bases between them. The CDR3 DNA reads TGTGCCAGCAGCTCCATGGGAGGTAGCAATCAGCCCCAGCATTTT. Amino acids: CASSSMGGSNQPQHF.